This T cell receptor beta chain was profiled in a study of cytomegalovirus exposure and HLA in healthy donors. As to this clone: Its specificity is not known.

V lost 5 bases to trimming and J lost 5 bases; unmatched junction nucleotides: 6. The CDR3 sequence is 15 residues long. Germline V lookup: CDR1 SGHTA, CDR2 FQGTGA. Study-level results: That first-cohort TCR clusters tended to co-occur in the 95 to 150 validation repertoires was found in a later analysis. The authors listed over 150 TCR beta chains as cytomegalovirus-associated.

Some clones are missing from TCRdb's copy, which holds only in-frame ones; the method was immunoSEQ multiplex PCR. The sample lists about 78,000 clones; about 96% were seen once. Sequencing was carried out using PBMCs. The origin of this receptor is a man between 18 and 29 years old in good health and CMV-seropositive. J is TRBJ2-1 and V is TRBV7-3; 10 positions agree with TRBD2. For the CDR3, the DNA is TGTGCCAGCAGCGCTAGCGGGAGTTGGAACAATGAGCAGTTCTTC. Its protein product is CASSASGSWNNEQFF.